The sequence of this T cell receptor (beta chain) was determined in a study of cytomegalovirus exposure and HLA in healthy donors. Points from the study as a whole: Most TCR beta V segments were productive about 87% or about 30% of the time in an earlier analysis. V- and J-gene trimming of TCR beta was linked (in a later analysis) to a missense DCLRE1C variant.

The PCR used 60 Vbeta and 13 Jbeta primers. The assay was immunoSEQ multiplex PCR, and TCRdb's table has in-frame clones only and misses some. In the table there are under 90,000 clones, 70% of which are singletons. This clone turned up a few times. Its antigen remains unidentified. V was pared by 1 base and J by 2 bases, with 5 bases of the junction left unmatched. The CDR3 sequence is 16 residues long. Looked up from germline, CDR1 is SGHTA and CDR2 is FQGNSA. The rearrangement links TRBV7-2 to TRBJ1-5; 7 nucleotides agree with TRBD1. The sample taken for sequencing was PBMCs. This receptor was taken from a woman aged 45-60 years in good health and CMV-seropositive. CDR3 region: CASSLVQGMGNQPQHF. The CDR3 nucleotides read TGTGCCAGCAGCTTAGTACAGGGGATGGGCAATCAGCCCCAGCATTTT.